What follows is one T cell receptor (beta chain) and its context. The antigen remains unidentified. After removal of 5 bases from V and 5 bases from J, the junction contained 8 bases not matched to a gene. Germline CDR1 is SGHNT and CDR2 is YENEEA. This CDR3 comprises 15 residues. This record comes from a study of cytomegalovirus exposure and HLA in healthy donors. Study conclusions and caveats: Presence/absence results assume similar sequencing depth per donor, which may not hold.

This PCR relied on a set of 60 Vbeta primers and 13 Jbeta primers. Only in-frame clones appear in the TCRdb table, and some are missing; sequencing was by immunoSEQ multiplex PCR. The sample lists around 150,000 clones; more than 70% were seen once. The receptor was isolated from a male donor in good health and CMV-seropositive. The genes are TRBV11-3 and TRBJ2-7, with TRBD2 matching 11 bases. Specimen: PBMCs. The DNA of the CDR3 is TGTGCCAGCAGCCCCCTGACTAGCGGGAACGACGAGCAGTACTTC. It translates to CASSPLTSGNDEQYF.